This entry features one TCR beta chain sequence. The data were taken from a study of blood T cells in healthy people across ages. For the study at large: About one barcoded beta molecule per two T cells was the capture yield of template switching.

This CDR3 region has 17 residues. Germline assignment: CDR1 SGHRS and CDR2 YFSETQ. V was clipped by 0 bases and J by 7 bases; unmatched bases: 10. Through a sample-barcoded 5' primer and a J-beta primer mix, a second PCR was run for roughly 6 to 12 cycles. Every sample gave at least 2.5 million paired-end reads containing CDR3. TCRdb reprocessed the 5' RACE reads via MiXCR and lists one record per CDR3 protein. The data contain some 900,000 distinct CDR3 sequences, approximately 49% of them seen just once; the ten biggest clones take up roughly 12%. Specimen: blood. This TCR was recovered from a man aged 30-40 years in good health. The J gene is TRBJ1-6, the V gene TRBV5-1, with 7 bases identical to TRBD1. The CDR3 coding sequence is TGCGCCAGCAGCTTGGGTCCAGGGGGTGTGAAAAATTCACCCCTCCACTTT. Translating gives CASSLGPGGVKNSPLHF.